Shown below are 23 T cell receptor beta chains from a single sample sequenced in a study of cytomegalovirus exposure and HLA in healthy donors. The PCR made use of 60 Vbeta and 13 Jbeta primers. Measured with immunoSEQ multiplex PCR; TCRdb has only the in-frame clones, and not every one. The sample lists 85,000 to 130,000 clones, roughly four fifths occurring once. The sample comprised PBMCs. The source of these receptors is a man aged 50-59 years in good health and CMV-seronegative.

This clone was found once. DNA of the CDR3: TGTGCCACTTTTGACCCAGGGGCTCTCTATGGCTACACCTTC. Translation: CATFDPGALYGYTF. V usage is TRBV5-4 and J usage is TRBJ1-2; possible D gene TRBD1, 6 bases. CDR3 size: 14 residues. V dropped 9 bases and J dropped 4 bases, with 19 bases sitting between them. From germline, CDR1 is SGHNT and CDR2 YYREEE (reference sequence). The full variable domain, its missing parts supplied by reference TRBV5-4 and TRBJ1-2, is ETGVTQSPTHLIKTRGQQVTLRCSSQSGHNTVSWYQQALGQGPQFIFQYYREEENGRGNFPPRFSGLQFPNYSSELNVNALELDDSALYLCATFDPGALYGYTFGSGTRLTVV.

This rearrangement joins TRBV28 to TRBJ2-3; 13 bases agree with TRBD2. V dropped 3 bases and J dropped 5; count of bases not matched to a gene: 8. This CDR3 has 17 amino acids. Germline assignment: CDR1 MDHEN and CDR2 SYDVKM. CDR3 nucleotides: TGTGCCAGCAGTTTCTCTGGACTAGCGGGAGACCAAGATACGCAGTATTTT. Its protein is CASSFSGLAGDQDTQYF.

The chain couples TRBV5-4 to TRBJ2-2, with a possible D match to TRBD2 (6 bases). CDR3 length: 13 residues. V dropped 10 bases and J dropped 3 bases, with 13 bases sitting between them. Germline V lookup: CDR1 SGHNT, CDR2 YYREEE (reference sequence). The CDR3 reads CAGGAVDTGELFF. The CDR3 DNA reads as TGTGCCGGCGGGGCTGTGGACACCGGGGAGCTGTTTTTT. Complete variable domain (other parts from reference TRBV5-4 and TRBJ2-2): ETGVTQSPTHLIKTRGQQVTLRCSSQSGHNTVSWYQQALGQGPQFIFQYYREEENGRGNFPPRFSGLQFPNYSSELNVNALELDDSALYLCAGGAVDTGELFFGEGSRLTVL.

The V gene is TRBV5-1, the J gene TRBJ2-1, with a weak D call TRBD2 (5 bases). Trimming removed 5 bases at V and 10 bases at J, with 22 bases between. The CDR3 consists of 15 residues. Germline V gives CDR1 SGHRS, CDR2 YFSETQ. CDR3 DNA: TGCGCCAGCAGAGCTAGCACGACCCAAGGAAGCGAGCAGTTCTTC. It encodes CASRASTTQGSEQFF.

This clone was seen only a few times. This chain connects TRBV6-1 to TRBJ1-1, with 8 bases aligning to TRBD1. The CDR3 totals 15 residues. The J segment lost 1 base and the V segment lost 2 bases, leaving 3 bases of the junction unmatched. Germline CDR1 is MNHNS and CDR2 is SASEGT. The CDR3 nucleotides read TGTGCCAGCAGTGAAATGGGACAGGCGAACACTGAAGCTTTCTTT. This sequence encodes CASSEMGQANTEAFF.

This clone was picked up one time. This sample also contains other DNA sequences that code for the same CDR3. This CDR3 reads CASSRGGEVGYTF. The CDR3 nucleotides are TGCGCCAGCAGCCGAGGGGGTGAGGTTGGCTACACCTTC. V and J are TRBV5-1 and TRBJ1-2; TRBD1 is a possible D gene (6 bases). The CDR3 totals 13 residues. CDR1 is SGHRS and CDR2 is YFSETQ in the germline V gene. Trimming stripped 4 bases from V and 7 bases from J, with 14 bases between.

This clone has more than one count but fewer than ten. The rearrangement uses TRBV19 and TRBJ1-2; D is perhaps TRBD1 (5 bases). The germline V gene encodes CDR1 LNHDA and CDR2 SQIVND (reference sequence). This CDR3 region has 13 residues. V lost 3 bases and J lost 2, with 7 bases in between. Here the CDR3 reads CASSIQGNYGYTF. The DNA for the CDR3 is TGTGCCAGTAGTATCCAGGGAAACTATGGCTACACCTTC.

V usage is TRBV11-2 and J usage is TRBJ1-6; D not resolved. The germline gives CDR1 SGHAT, CDR2 FQNNGV. This CDR3 contains 14 residues. V was clipped by 5 bases and J by 17 bases, with 22 bases between them. The CDR3 sequence: CASSAESGTSTIHF. Written as DNA, the CDR3 is TGTGCCAGCAGCGCCGAGTCCGGCACCTCTACTATCCACTTT.

The chain employs TRBV7-9 and TRBJ2-1; TRBD1 matches 7 bases. Trimming removed 6 bases from V and 5 bases from J; junction bases left unmatched: 7. In germline, CDR1 is SEHNR, CDR2 FQNEAQ (reference sequence). CDR3 length: 14 residues. The CDR3 here is CASSLGQVDNEQFF. The CDR3, as DNA: TGTGCCAGCAGTCTTGGACAGGTGGACAATGAGCAGTTCTTC.

The J gene is TRBJ2-1, the V gene TRBV19; 10 nucleotides line up with TRBD1. Trimming took 8 bases from V and 8 from J; bases not matched to a gene: 12. The CDR3 covers 15 residues. Germline V gene data show CDR1 as LNHDA and CDR2 as SQIVND (reference sequence). The CDR3 sequence: CASGLGTGVGDEQFF. The CDR3 DNA is TGTGCCAGTGGTCTCGGGACAGGGGTCGGCGATGAGCAGTTCTTC.

This clone was counted a few times. The V gene is TRBV6-6, the J gene TRBJ1-5, with D tentatively TRBD1 (6 bases). This CDR3 is 14 amino acids long. Germline CDR1 MNHNY, CDR2 SVGAGI (reference sequence). V was trimmed by 2 bases and J by 3 bases, leaving 8 bases between them. Here the CDR3 reads CASSYGGYNQPQHF. DNA for the CDR3: TGTGCCAGCAGTTACGGGGGCTACAATCAGCCCCAGCATTTT.

This sequence joins TRBV2 and TRBJ2-5; 8 nucleotides agree with TRBD2. CDR1 SNHLY and CDR2 FYNNEI come from the germline V gene. With 4 bases clipped from V and 4 bases from J, the junction kept 11 bases outside the gene matches. This CDR3 spans 16 amino acids. The CDR3 reads CASSAISRGGRETQYF. CDR3 coding DNA: TGTGCCAGCAGTGCGATTTCACGGGGGGGCCGAGAGACCCAGTACTTC.

V gene TRBV25-1 combines with J gene TRBJ1-1; 9 positions agree with TRBD1. The CDR3 is 14 amino acids. V gave up 2 bases and J gave up 4 bases; unmatched junction bases: 2. Germline-derived CDR1 and CDR2 are MGHDK and SYGVNS. In DNA form, the CDR3 reads TGTGCCAGCAGTGAAAGGACAGGGGTCACTGAAGCTTTCTTT. Translated, it gives CASSERTGVTEAFF.

This chain uses TRBV9 with TRBJ2-1, with TRBD1 matching 9 bases. Trimming removed 0 bases from V and 13 bases from J; junction bases left unmatched: 5. This CDR3 comprises 13 residues. In germline, CDR1 is SGDLS, CDR2 YYNGEE. CDR3 region: CASSVEGQGEQFF. The DNA of the CDR3 is TGTGCCAGCAGCGTAGAGGGACAGGGAGAACAGTTCTTC.

V gene TRBV5-6 combines with J gene TRBJ1-5; the D gene is possibly TRBD1 (5 bases). The CDR3 runs 14 residues. Trimming stripped 2 bases from V and 7 bases from J, with 13 bases between. The germline CDR1 and CDR2 sequences are SGHDT and YYEEEE. The CDR3 coding sequence is TGTGCCAGCAGCTTTGGCCCGGGGGTCCAGCCCCAGCATTTT. Amino acids: CASSFGPGVQPQHF.

V is TRBV7-2 and J is TRBJ2-1; TRBD2 matches at 8 bases. Trimming cost V 2 bases and J 1 base; bases outside gene matches: 4. The CDR3 extends over 16 amino acids. Germline lookup yields CDR1 SGHTA and CDR2 FQGNSA. CDR3 DNA sequence: TGTGCCAGCAGCTTATGGTCTAGCGGGTCCTACAATGAGCAGTTCTTC. Translated, it gives CASSLWSSGSYNEQFF.

The CDR3 nucleotides read TGTGCCAGCTCACCAAGGGACAGTCACGGCTACACCTTC. This encodes CASSPRDSHGYTF. The chain combines TRBV18 with TRBJ1-2, with TRBD1 identical over 7 bases. V shed 2 bases, J shed 8 bases, and the junction held 5 bases outside the gene matches. The germline gives CDR1 KGHSH, CDR2 LQKENI. The CDR3 is 13 amino acids.

The chain recombines TRBV19 with TRBJ1-4; D might be TRBD1 (5 bases). This CDR3 has 13 amino acids. CDR1 and CDR2 (germline): LNHDA, SQIVND (reference sequence). Trimming pared 5 bases from V and 6 bases from J, leaving 10 bases between. Written as DNA, the CDR3 is TGTGCCAGTAGTCAGGGTCGGCATGAAAAACTGTTTTTT. It specifies CASSQGRHEKLFF.

The chain uses TRBV18 and TRBJ2-7; D may be TRBD2 (5 bases). Germline lookup yields CDR1 KGHSH and CDR2 LQKENI. The CDR3 loop spans 17 amino acids. The V end lost 3 bases, the J end lost 3 bases, and 21 bases lay between the germline ends. The DNA of the CDR3 is TGTGCCAGCTCACCCGGAGAGGGCGGCATATCCTTCTACGAGCAGTACGTC. Protein product: CASSPGEGGISFYEQYV.

CDR3 sequence: CASSLSPGNQPQHF. In nucleotides, the CDR3 is TGTGCCAGCAGTTTATCTCCCGGTAATCAGCCCCAGCATTTT. The chain combines TRBV27 with TRBJ1-5, with D hard to call. Trimming left V 0 bases short and J 4 bases short, with 7 bases between. Germline CDR1 reads MNHEY; CDR2 reads SMNVEV (reference sequence). CDR3 length equals 14 residues.

This sequence joins TRBV6-1 and TRBJ1-2; 9 bases match TRBD1. J lost 2 bases, V lost 4 bases, and 2 bases had no gene match. Germline V gene lookup returns CDR1 MNHNS and CDR2 SASEGT. The CDR3 has 14 amino acids. For the CDR3, the DNA is TGTGCCAGCAGTGGAGGGACAGGGAACTATGGCTACACCTTC. Translation: CASSGGTGNYGYTF.

The chain is built from TRBV9 and TRBJ1-2; tentative D call: TRBD1 (5 bases). The V and J ends lost 0 bases and 7 bases respectively, with 10 bases between them. The CDR3 covers 13 residues. Germline V gives CDR1 SGDLS, CDR2 YYNGEE. The CDR3 region is CASSVDGGTGYTF. CDR3 coding DNA: TGTGCCAGCAGCGTAGACGGGGGAACTGGCTACACCTTC.

This clone was seen a handful of times. V and J are TRBV4-1 and TRBJ2-1, with D possibly being TRBD1 (5 bases). Germline-derived CDR1 and CDR2 are MGHRA and YSYEKL. The CDR3 spans 15 residues. The V end lost 4 bases, the J end lost 3 bases, and 13 bases lay between the germline ends. In nucleotides, the CDR3 is TGCGCCAGCAGCCGGGGCAGAAGGATCTACAATGAGCAGTTCTTC. Its translation is CASSRGRRIYNEQFF.